This T cell receptor (beta chain) was retrieved from a study of T-cell reconstitution after alpha-beta-depleted transplantation in children. A library of TCRbeta sequences, prepared with unique molecular identifiers, was generated. TCRdb used MiXCR to reprocess the PCR reads, holding one entry per CDR3 protein. The data hold a few hundred thousand distinct CDR3 sequences, with over 8% observed a single time. This CDR3 has 13 residues. V lost 4 bases, J lost 1 base, and 6 bases lay in between. CDR1 is KGHDR, CDR2 SFDVKD, per germline. The receptor comes from a human donor who donated a stem cell graft to a child with SCID. The material was PBMCs from the stem cell graft donor, obtained from the stem cell graft. This chain links TRBV24-1 with TRBJ1-1, with D tentatively TRBD1 (5 bases). The CDR3 loop is CATSEGRNTEAFF. DNA of the CDR3: TGTGCCACCAGTGAGGGACGGAACACTGAAGCTTTCTTT.